The entry below gives a single T cell receptor (beta chain) sequence along with its context. Antigen unknown. Indicated treatment: roughly 11-day PBMC culture with coronavirus spike peptide pools or control peptides (ViraFEST assay). TCR sequencing followed the expansion of antigen-specific T cells with peptide pools in ViraFEST. These data belong to a study of vaccination and CD4 T cells after COVID-19. About the study: The post-COVID samples were taken a median approximately 3.5 months after diagnosis, anywhere from 35 to 161.

The Oncomine TCR Beta short-read assay was applied to DNA of cultured CD4+ T cells. The source of extracted genomic DNA was cultured CD4+ T cells. TCRdb called the PCR reads again in MiXCR, with one record for every CDR3 protein. The sample lists about 18,000 distinct CDR3 sequences; 40% to 65% were seen once. Findings and limits, study-wide: From around 21 to 38, the median of SARS-CoV-2-reactive clonotypes rose without reaching significance.

Germline V gene data show CDR1 as DFQATT and CDR2 as SNEGSKA (reference sequence). This CDR3 contains 17 residues. The ends lost 5 bases at V and 7 bases at J; junction bases unmatched: 16. This chain uses TRBV20-1 with TRBJ1-6; TRBD1 aligns across 8 bases. The source was CD4+ T cells from blood, cultured in vitro, collected before SARS-CoV-2 vaccination. This TCR derives from a human donor who had recovered from COVID-19. The CDR3 coding sequence is TGCAGTGCTCCATCAAATCAGGACAGGGATGCGAATTCACCCCTCCACTTT. Residues: CSAPSNQDRDANSPLHF.